The present entry profiles one TCR beta chain with its context. As yet, its antigen is unknown. TCR alpha and TCR beta cDNA libraries with sample barcodes and UMIs came from 5'RACE using constant-segment primers. MiXCR, applied by TCRdb to the 5' RACE reads, yields one record per CDR3 protein. The sample holds about 140,000 distinct CDR3 sequences, more than 13% seen once. The V gene lost 0 bases and the J gene lost 0 bases, with 12 bases spanning the gap. Looked up from germline, CDR1 is LGHNA and CDR2 is YSLEER. CDR3 size: 16 residues. This entry comes from a study of T-cell memory formation after mild COVID-19. Study conclusions and caveats: A second wave expanding day 15 to 37 was CD4+-biased; contracting clones were balanced. Second-wave clones that peaked on day 37 lacked confirmed SARS-CoV-2 specificity.

What was sequenced was PBMCs or a T cell subset sorted from them (not recorded which). The receptor was isolated from an adult woman who had mild COVID-19 (a few samples of this study predate the infection). Cell type and time point are not known. The chain recombines TRBV4-3 with TRBJ2-7; D unclear. CDR3 sequence: CASSQDYGVSSYEQYF. CDR3 nucleotide sequence: TGCGCCAGCAGCCAAGATTATGGCGTGAGCTCCTACGAGCAGTACTTC.